This T cell receptor beta chain was captured in a study of cytomegalovirus exposure and HLA in healthy donors (dated by TCRdb to 2015 to 2018). Notes on the research overall: According to an earlier analysis of 587 of the donors, about 179 million T cells yielded roughly 110 million unique TCR beta sequences and approximately 300 Gb of sequence data. An early release that covered more than 550 HLA-typed donors contained approximately 300 gigabases of sequencing data and about 93 million unique TCR sequences. Among the roughly 380 genotyped donors, around 81% belonged to the genetic ancestry cluster associated with self-reported Caucasian donors. The study aimed to test whether cataloging public T cell receptors could reveal signatures of past pathogen exposure. The T cell repertoires of some 670 subjects were profiled by immunosequencing and related to cytomegalovirus serostatus. A separate validation cohort of roughly 130 different subjects was used in addition to the roughly 620-subject first cohort. To predict cytomegalovirus infection status, the study brought together high-throughput TCR immunosequencing, statistical association of individual TCRs with disease status, and machine learning. In a later analysis, previously published TCR beta repertoires from several hundred donors were re-analyzed and high-resolution HLA genotyping was added so that TCR occurrence patterns could be studied. Rather than drawing on any new phenotypic data, the later analysis identified candidate immune exposures from TCR beta sequences and the way those sequences occurred across donors. To decide whether each TCR beta V gene segment behaved as functional or pseudogenic, an earlier analysis of approximately 590 of the donors relied on high-throughput TCR beta sequencing. Donor age, sex, ethnicity and CMV serostatus were compiled alongside the repertoire data. Genome-wide SNP genotypes for about 55% of the 666 donors were used in a later genetic analysis, which treated that subset as a discovery cohort. Every discovery cohort repertoire had been produced on one sequencing platform. HLA typing included class I and class II loci at four-digit resolution. Typing coverage differed by locus: A, B, C, DRB1 and DQB1 were typed in roughly 629-640 donors, DQA1 in about 500, DPA1 in around 610, and DPB1 in around 440. Several DR-DQ haplotypes were handled as single units for association and clustering because linkage in the cohort was strong. On average, 235,054 unique TCR beta nucleotide sequences were sequenced per donor among about 400 genotyped donors of the cohort, with roughly 18% of those sequences being non-productive.

Library preparation was by the immunoSEQ multiplex PCR assay. For the multiplex PCR, a mixture combining 60 forward primers for TCR Vbeta segments and 13 reverse primers for TCR Jbeta segments was used. Amplification of the CDR3 region of rearranged TCR beta genes was performed with a multiplex PCR assay on genomic DNA. The amplified TCR beta libraries were sequenced on the Illumina HiSeq System as 87-base-pair reads. From the authors' description of their analysis: A later analysis tallied 70 million to 100 million unique TCR beta chains across the 666 repertoires, and about 12 million of those chains were shared by two or more donors. Raw reads were error-corrected and collapsed into unique sequences by a nearest-neighbor algorithm in which closely related sequences were merged to remove PCR and sequencing errors. CDR3 sequences were aligned to IMGT reference sequences to assign V, D and J gene segments. For a sequence to be retained, at least a six-nucleotide match to both a V gene segment and a J gene segment was required. A rearrangement was called productive if the CDR3 had no stop codons and remained in frame with V and J, and every other rearrangement was called non-productive. CDR3 was defined by IMGT convention, running from the second conserved V-encoded cysteine to the conserved J-encoded phenylalanine. Sequences without an unambiguous match to a single V gene segment were excluded from the earlier analysis of almost 600 of the donors. In an earlier analysis of several hundred of the donors, V segments were called functional above 56.7% productive rearrangements and were called segregating when the between-donor standard deviation exceeded 5%. To diagnose cytomegalovirus status from the catalog of TCR beta chain sequences, a statistical classification framework was built. A later analysis assigned V and J genes by comparing TCR nucleotide sequences with IMGT/GENE-DB human TR gene sequences. In a later analysis, CDR3 sequences and most-parsimonious VDJ recombination scenarios were assigned using the TCRdist pipeline. In a later analysis, each TCR beta chain was defined by its CDR3 amino acid sequence together with its V-gene family, and reads lacking a unique V-gene family were excluded. As a way to deal with suspected cross-contamination and a sequencing artifact, a later analysis dropped 450 to 600 nucleotide sequences that were highly shared and had low generation probability. In a later analysis, a clonal expansion index for each public chain was calculated from normalized within-repertoire ranks of inferred template counts. In a later analysis, generation probabilities were computed with a VDJ recombination model fitted to out-of-frame rearrangements, and the resulting probabilities were checked against IGoR. Hypergeometric tests were used in a later analysis to score TCR-TCR, TCR-HLA and TCR-CMV co-occurrence, with a repertoire-size bias correction applied to the TCR pairs. False discovery rates were estimated in a later analysis by permuting HLA or CMV assignments 20 times. In a later analysis, co-occurring TCRs were grouped using DBSCAN, and TCRdist sequence similarity was added for clustering within HLA-allele-positive subsets. Repertoires with fewer than 30,000 or more than 120,000 public chains, plus five repertoires with anomalous nucleotide sharing, were excluded from co-occurrence clustering. TCRdb re-hosts the immuneACCESS table, in-frame sequences only. Its copies lack some clones; in the studies checked, an unresolved V gene accounts for under half of them, and the cause for the rest is not known. V, J and clone size reflect that table, while D and trimming were determined from the DNA. This sample lists hundreds of thousands of clones; around 76% were detected once. The ten biggest clones cover nearly 6% of the sample.

As to this clone: Its binding antigen is unknown. The input lacks base qualities; no much larger clone sits a single base away.

The cohort consisted of hundreds of healthy bone marrow donors. At the time of sampling, all cohort members were nominally healthy, though unrecorded immune exposures were likely present. The donor tested CMV seropositive and was one of the 289 seropositive cohort members. A peripheral blood sample was collected from each donor, and TCR beta sequencing was performed on peripheral blood mononuclear cells. The Qiagen DNeasy Blood Extraction Kit was used to extract genomic DNA from the blood cell samples. The germline V gene specifies SGHRS as CDR1 and YFSETQ as CDR2. V lost 1 base and J lost 5 bases; the stretch between them is 10 bases long. The CDR3 goes from the cysteine to the phenylalanine over 14 residues. Only the CDR3 part of the read is kept: 42 bases, read in frame from the first base. The paper as a whole reports these results and caveats: Because some donors lacked HLA typing at each locus, the association tests relied only on the typed subset. The sequencing pipeline was judged likely to have produced a cluster of highly shared sequence variants as a technical artifact. The only immune exposure information available for the cohort was CMV serostatus. In a later analysis, HLA-associated TCR beta chains were found to be more clonally expanded and to have lower generation probabilities than equally common non-associated chains. Correlated functional status among segregating V segments might be attributable to linkage disequilibrium, but an unknown experimental factor could not be ruled out. A further reported finding was that TCR beta sequences accurately predicted the HLA-A and HLA-B alleles for most subjects in the first cohort. According to the authors, the approach could potentially be generalized to other disease states and immunological phenotypes. A few of the identified cytomegalovirus-associated TCR beta chains were confirmed in vitro to be specific for cytomegalovirus antigens. The 87-base-pair reads could not distinguish some IMGT-functional V segments, including TRBV6-2 and TRBV6-3, so those segments were excluded. In a later genetic analysis, a missense DCLRE1C variant was associated with V-gene and J-gene trimming of TCR beta chains, and the association was replicated in an independent cohort. In an earlier analysis of approximately 590 of the donors, most TCR beta V segments appeared in productive rearrangements about 87% or about 30% of the time, broadly matching IMGT annotations. According to a later analysis, parvovirus B19, influenza, CMV and Epstein-Barr virus appeared linked to several top co-occurrence clusters. The study listed 150 to 200 TCR beta chains as associated with cytomegalovirus. Cytomegalovirus status was reported to be diagnosed by the classifier with high specificity and sensitivity in both the original and validation cohorts. The presence/absence analyses assumed that sequencing depth was roughly uniform across donors, and that assumption may not be true. Strong co-occurrence of HLA alleles, especially DR and DQ, made assigning TCR associations to individual alleles difficult. Because counts were too low, 15 to 20 rarely observed V segments, including chromosome 9 orphons, were left out of the earlier analysis of 500 to 650 of the donors. While some public TCRs were present in many individuals, most TCR sequences turned up only very rarely across donors. A later analysis associated 17,000 or so TCR beta sequences with specific HLA alleles at a false discovery rate of 0.05. In a later genetic analysis, fewer N-insertions in productive TCRs were reported among donors in an Asian-associated ancestry cluster than the approximately 710-donor mean. A later analysis found that TCR association rates varied across HLA loci, with DRB1 alleles showing the most associated TCRs and HLA-C alleles the fewest. In this cohort, only TCR beta chains were sequenced, and detectable features were limited by the absence of alpha or paired-chain data. In a later analysis, most CMV-associated TCR beta chains were found to appear HLA-restricted, with HLA associations seemingly driven largely by CMV exposure.

The clonotype was recovered from a man between 40 and 49 years old in good health and CMV-seropositive. The sequencing sample was made of PBMCs. Recombination joined TRBV5-1 with TRBJ2-4; the D segment cannot be called with confidence. The nucleotide sequence is given as TGCGCCAGCAGCTTGTCTACAGACCAAAACATTCAGTACTTC. Its amino acids are CASSLSTDQNIQYF.